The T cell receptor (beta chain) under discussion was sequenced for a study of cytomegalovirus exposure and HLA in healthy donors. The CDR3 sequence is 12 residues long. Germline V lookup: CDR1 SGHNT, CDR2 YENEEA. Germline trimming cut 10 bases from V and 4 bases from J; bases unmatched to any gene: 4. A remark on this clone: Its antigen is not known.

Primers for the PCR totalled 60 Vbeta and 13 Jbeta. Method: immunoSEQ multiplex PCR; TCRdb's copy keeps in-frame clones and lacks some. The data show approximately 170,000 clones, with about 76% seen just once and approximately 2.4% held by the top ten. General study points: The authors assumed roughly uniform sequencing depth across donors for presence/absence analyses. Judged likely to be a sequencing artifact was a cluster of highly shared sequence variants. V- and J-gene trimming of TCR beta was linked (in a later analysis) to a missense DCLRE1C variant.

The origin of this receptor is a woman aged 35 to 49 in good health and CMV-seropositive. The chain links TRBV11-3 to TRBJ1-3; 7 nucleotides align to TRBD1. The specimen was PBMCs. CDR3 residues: CAIGTAGNTIYF. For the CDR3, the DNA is TGTGCCATCGGGACAGCCGGAAACACCATATATTTT.